A selection of T cell receptor beta chains follows, all from one sample in a study of Graves' ophthalmopathy and Graves' hyperthyroidism. MiXCR, run by TCRdb on the multiplex PCR reads, gives a single entry per CDR3 protein. The table lists about 340,000 distinct CDR3 sequences, 15% to 20% of them singletons. Sequenced: peripheral blood. The source is an adult man with Graves' ophthalmopathy. CDR3s include the opening cysteine and the closing phenylalanine or tryptophan. D genes are given only for firm matches. Clone size is shown for a subset of rows, as once, few, many or a class of expanded clone.

>TRBV20-1|many|TRBJ1-5|12|.
CSAPHGGKPQHF
TGCAGTGCGCCCCACGGTGGTAAGCCCCAGCATTTT
>TRBV5-1|many|TRBJ2-7|15|.
CASSLAGYRSYEQYF
TGCGCCAGCAGCTTGGCAGGGTATCGGTCCTACGAGCAGTACTTC
>TRBV24-1|.|TRBJ2-5|15|TRBD1
CATSGTGPIQETQYF
TGTGCCACCAGCGGGACAGGGCCAATTCAAGAGACCCAGTACTTC
>TRBV28|many|TRBJ2-7|15|TRBD1
CASSFRQGSSYEQYF
TGTGCCAGCAGTTTCCGACAGGGGAGCTCCTACGAGCAGTACTTC
>TRBV6-1|many|TRBJ1-3|15|.
CASTKGTHSGNTIYF
TGTGCCAGCACCAAAGGGACACACTCTGGAAACACCATATATTTT
>TRBV28|many|TRBJ1-1|15|.
CASSPKRGANTEAFF
TGTGCCAGCAGTCCTAAGCGGGGTGCGAACACTGAAGCTTTCTTT
>TRBV12-3/TRBV12-4|.|TRBJ1-1|14|.
CASSQTDKNTEAFF
TGTGCCAGCAGTCAAACGGACAAGAACACTGAAGCTTTCTTT
>TRBV14|many|TRBJ2-2|13|.
CASSPSIAGELFF
TGTGCCAGCAGCCCATCGATCGCCGGGGAGCTGTTTTTT
>TRBV7-2|.|TRBJ2-7|14|.
CASSLSAGAGEQYF
TGTGCCAGCAGCCTCTCAGCAGGAGCCGGTGAGCAGTACTTC
>TRBV6-1|.|TRBJ1-1|16|.
CASSKTKQGFDTEAFF
TGTGCCAGCAGTAAAACAAAACAGGGTTTCGACACTGAAGCTTTCTTT
>TRBV6-1|many|TRBJ2-7|15|TRBD1
CASSEPGQGSYEQYF
TGTGCCAGCAGTGAACCGGGACAGGGATCCTACGAGCAGTACTTC
>TRBV19|.|TRBJ1-1|15|.
CASSVVLQIDTEAFF
TGTGCCAGTAGCGTTGTCCTGCAAATCGACACTGAAGCTTTCTTT
>TRBV28|many|TRBJ2-7|15|TRBD2
CASRTPGLAGLGQYF
TGTGCCAGCAGAACCCCGGGACTAGCGGGGCTCGGGCAGTACTTC
>TRBV28|.|TRBJ1-1|16|TRBD1
CASSSLDRGLNTEAFF
TGTGCCAGCAGTTCCCTCGACAGGGGGCTGAACACTGAAGCTTTCTTT
>TRBV6-5|many|TRBJ2-5|14|.
CASSYSNQIGAQYF
TGTGCCAGCAGTTACTCGAACCAAATCGGGGCCCAGTACTTC
>TRBV11-1|many|TRBJ1-5|16|.
CASSSPVGTDNQPQHF
TGTGCCAGCAGCTCGCCTGTGGGGACCGACAATCAGCCCCAGCATTTT
>TRBV18|.|TRBJ1-3|16|.
CASSRLDGSSGNTIYF
TGTGCCAGCTCACGTCTGGACGGGAGCTCTGGAAACACCATATATTTT
>TRBV28|many|TRBJ1-1|14|.
CASSTNPWNTEAFF
TGTGCCAGCAGCACGAACCCTTGGAACACTGAAGCTTTCTTT
>TRBV3-1|many|TRBJ1-1|12|.
CASSQGSQEAFF
TGTGCCAGCAGCCAAGGGAGCCAGGAAGCTTTCTTT
>TRBV7-2|.|TRBJ1-2|13|TRBD1
CASSPRDRHGYTF
TGTGCCAGCAGCCCCCGGGACAGACATGGCTACACCTTC
>TRBV27|many|TRBJ2-7|15|.
CASKSIGGLSYEQYF
TGTGCCAGCAAGTCAATCGGGGGACTCTCCTACGAGCAGTACTTC
>TRBV6-2/TRBV6-3|medium-sized|TRBJ1-1|15|.
CASSYFIIKNTEAFF
TGTGCCAGCAGTTACTTCATAATCAAGAACACTGAAGCTTTCTTT
>TRBV14|many|TRBJ2-7|15|TRBD2
CASSRGLAGSYEQYF
TGTGCCAGCAGTCGCGGACTAGCGGGGTCCTACGAGCAGTACTTC
>TRBV12-3/TRBV12-4|many|TRBJ1-3|13|.
CASSPGIGNTIYF
TGTGCCAGCAGCCCGGGGATTGGAAACACCATATATTTT
>TRBV30|.|TRBJ2-2|12|.
CASSFDTGELFF
TGTGCCAGTTCGTTCGACACCGGGGAGCTGTTTTTT
>TRBV4-2|many|TRBJ1-3|16|TRBD1
CASSQTTGESGNTIYF
TGTGCCAGCAGTCAAACCACAGGGGAATCTGGAAACACCATATATTTT
>TRBV20-1|many|TRBJ2-5|15|TRBD2
CSARDVLAVQETQYF
TGCAGTGCTAGAGATGTGCTAGCGGTCCAGGAGACCCAGTACTTC
>TRBV25-1|many|TRBJ1-2|14|TRBD1
CASRGTGGGRGYTF
TGTGCCAGCAGGGGGACAGGGGGGGGCCGGGGCTACACCTTC
>TRBV27|many|TRBJ1-5|13|.
CASKGNSNQPQHF
TGTGCCAGCAAAGGAAATAGCAATCAGCCCCAGCATTTT
>TRBV6-2/TRBV6-3|.|TRBJ2-5|15|.
CASSYSKAGAETQYF
TGTGCCAGCAGTTACTCGAAAGCAGGGGCTGAGACCCAGTACTTC
>TRBV30|many|TRBJ2-7|12|.
CAWSTRVSEQYF
TGTGCCTGGAGTACCAGGGTAAGCGAGCAGTACTTC
>TRBV6-2/TRBV6-3|.|TRBJ1-1|15|.
CASSTRMNVNTEAFF
TGTGCCAGCAGTACCCGGATGAACGTGAACACTGAAGCTTTCTTT
>TRBV12-3/TRBV12-4|few|TRBJ2-7|15|.
CASSLNPGVGYEQYF
TGTGCCAGCAGTTTAAACCCAGGGGTTGGGTACGAGCAGTACTTC
>TRBV19|many|TRBJ2-7|15|TRBD1
CASSTGQGGFYEQYF
TGTGCCAGTAGTACGGGACAGGGTGGTTTCTACGAGCAGTACTTC
>TRBV12-3/TRBV12-4|once|TRBJ2-5|13|.
CASSVAAPETQYF
TGTGCCAGCTCCGTGGCGGCCCCAGAGACCCAGTACTTC
>TRBV29-1|.|TRBJ1-2|12|.
CSAKTVIYGYTF
TGCAGCGCCAAGACAGTAATCTATGGCTACACCTTC
>TRBV29-1|many|TRBJ2-2|14|.
CSAPADANTGELFF
TGCAGCGCTCCCGCTGACGCGAACACCGGGGAGCTGTTTTTT
>TRBV24-1|many|TRBJ1-2|13|.
CATSDPNMHGYTF
TGTGCCACCAGTGACCCCAACATGCATGGCTACACCTTC
>TRBV20-1|.|TRBJ2-5|14|.
CSARDRGVDGTQYF
TGCAGTGCTAGAGATCGTGGGGTGGACGGGACCCAGTACTTC
>TRBV7-6|many|TRBJ2-7|15|.
CASSYGPSASYEQYF
TGTGCCAGCAGCTACGGACCAAGCGCGTCCTACGAGCAGTACTTC
>TRBV12-5|many|TRBJ2-3|13|.
CASGFGGPDTQYF
TGTGCTAGTGGTTTTGGGGGTCCAGATACGCAGTATTTT
>TRBV18|many|TRBJ2-7|14|.
CASSPPATRYEQYF
TGTGCCAGCTCACCACCGGCTACTCGTTACGAGCAGTACTTC
>TRBV5-1|many|TRBJ1-2|15|TRBD1
CASSFEGQGPYGYTF
TGCGCCAGCAGCTTCGAGGGACAGGGTCCCTATGGCTACACCTTC
>TRBV6-5|many|TRBJ2-5|13|TRBD1
CASSLTGGGTQYF
TGTGCCAGCAGTTTGACAGGGGGCGGAACCCAGTACTTC
>TRBV5-1|many|TRBJ1-1|13|.
CASSSQGGVEAFF
TGCGCCAGCAGCTCACAGGGTGGGGTTGAAGCTTTCTTT
>TRBV28|many|TRBJ1-5|15|.
CASGLRGGESQPQHF
TGTGCCAGCGGTTTACGCGGGGGAGAAAGTCAGCCCCAGCATTTT
>TRBV11-3|.|TRBJ2-2|11|.
CASSLTGEVFF
TGTGCCAGCAGCCTTACCGGGGAGGTGTTCTTT
>TRBV20-1|many|TRBJ2-7|13|.
CSASPTVRYEQYF
TGCAGTGCTAGCCCGACAGTAAGGTACGAGCAGTACTTC
>TRBV4-3|many|TRBJ1-2|15|.
CASSQDPGTNYGYTF
TGCGCCAGCAGCCAAGATCCAGGTACTAACTATGGCTACACCTTC
>TRBV6-1|.|TRBJ1-6|16|.
CASSEGWSVHNSPLHF
TGTGCCAGCAGTGAAGGGTGGTCAGTTCATAATTCACCCCTCCACTTT
>TRBV5-1|many|TRBJ2-7|13|TRBD1
CASSYGTGREQYF
TGCGCCAGCAGTTACGGGACAGGCCGAGAGCAGTACTTC
>TRBV6-4|many|TRBJ2-2|14|.
CASTQLPGTGELFF
TGTGCCAGCACTCAGCTCCCCGGCACCGGGGAGCTGTTTTTT
>TRBV20-1|many|TRBJ1-3|12|.
CSARATGNTIYF
TGCAGTGCTCGGGCGACTGGAAACACCATATATTTT
>TRBV20-1|.|TRBJ2-5|16|.
CSARDITPGRQETQYF
TGCAGTGCTAGAGATATTACTCCGGGGCGGCAAGAGACCCAGTACTTC
>TRBV10-3|many|TRBJ1-1|14|TRBD1
CAIRGGQGDTEAFF
TGTGCCATCAGGGGGGGACAGGGAGACACTGAAGCTTTCTTT
>TRBV6-5|many|TRBJ1-6|13|.
CASSYSRFWPLHF
TGTGCCAGCAGTTACTCTAGGTTTTGGCCCCTCCACTTT
>TRBV28|many|TRBJ1-2|16|.
CASTEGHPLSNYGYTF
TGTGCCAGCACCGAGGGACACCCTCTCTCAAACTATGGCTACACCTTC
>TRBV11-2|many|TRBJ2-3|14|.
CASSLLGYSDTQYF
TGTGCCAGCAGCTTACTCGGGTATTCAGATACGCAGTATTTT